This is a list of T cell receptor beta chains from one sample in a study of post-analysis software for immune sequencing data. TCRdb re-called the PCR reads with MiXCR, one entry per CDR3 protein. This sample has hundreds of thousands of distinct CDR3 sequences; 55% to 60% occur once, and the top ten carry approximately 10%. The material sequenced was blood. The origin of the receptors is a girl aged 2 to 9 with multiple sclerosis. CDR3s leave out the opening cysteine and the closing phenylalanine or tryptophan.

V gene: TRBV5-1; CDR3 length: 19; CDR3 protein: ASSSYGGSGQISSGANALT
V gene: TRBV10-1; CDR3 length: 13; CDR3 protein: ASSEGTGVYNEQF
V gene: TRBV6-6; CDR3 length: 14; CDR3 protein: ASSYHRDGPYNEQF
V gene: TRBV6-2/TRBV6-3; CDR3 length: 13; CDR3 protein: ASSYEGALGTEAF
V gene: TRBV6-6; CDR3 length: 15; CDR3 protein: ASRNVRSGTTNNEQF
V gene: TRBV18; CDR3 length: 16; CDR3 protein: ASSHGLAGGRSTDTQY
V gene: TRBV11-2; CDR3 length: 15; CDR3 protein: ASSLGGSGSQPWEQY
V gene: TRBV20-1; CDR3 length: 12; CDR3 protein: SAMGGGGLNEQF
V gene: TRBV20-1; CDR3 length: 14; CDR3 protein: SARGSGSGLVETQY
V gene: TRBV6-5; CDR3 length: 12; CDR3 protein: ASRPFGTGSKQF
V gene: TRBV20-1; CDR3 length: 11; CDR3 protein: SAEGASYNEQF
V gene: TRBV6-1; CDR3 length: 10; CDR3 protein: ASNGGFKGYT
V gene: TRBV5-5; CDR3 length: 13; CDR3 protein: ASSLVFQGRNEQF
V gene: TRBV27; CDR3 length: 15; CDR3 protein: ARLLFKDRGSYNEQF
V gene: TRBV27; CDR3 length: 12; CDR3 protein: ASSDAGKGTEAF
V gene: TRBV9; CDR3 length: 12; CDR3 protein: ASSVDMGSDTQY
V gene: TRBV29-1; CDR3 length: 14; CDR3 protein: SVEVSGLATYNEQF
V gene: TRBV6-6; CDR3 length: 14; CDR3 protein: ASSYSRDRGRNEQY
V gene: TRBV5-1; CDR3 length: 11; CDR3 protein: ASSSDGPSPQH
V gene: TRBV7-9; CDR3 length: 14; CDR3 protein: ASSHWASGSQETQY
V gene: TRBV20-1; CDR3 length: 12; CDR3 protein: SARRTGGRNEQY
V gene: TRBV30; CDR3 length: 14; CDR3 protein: AWSLGGSSSYNEQF
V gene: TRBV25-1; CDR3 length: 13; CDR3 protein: ASSEGAGGNTEAF
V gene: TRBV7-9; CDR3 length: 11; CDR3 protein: ASGPTDNYGYT
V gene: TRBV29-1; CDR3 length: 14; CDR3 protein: SGLLGTGTVNTEAF
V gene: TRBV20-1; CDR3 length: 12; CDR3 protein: SATLPPYTDTQY
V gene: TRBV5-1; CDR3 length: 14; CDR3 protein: ASSLTGPTIQETQY
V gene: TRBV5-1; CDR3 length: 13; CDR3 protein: ASSLAGRSTDTQY
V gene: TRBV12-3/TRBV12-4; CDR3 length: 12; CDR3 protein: ASSKNGGPHEQY
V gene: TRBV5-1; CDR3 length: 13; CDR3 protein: ASSPGPMDTDTQY
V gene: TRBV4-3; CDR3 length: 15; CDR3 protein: ASSPNWGVIGNTEAF
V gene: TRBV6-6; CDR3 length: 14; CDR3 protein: ASSYRQGLDSYGYT
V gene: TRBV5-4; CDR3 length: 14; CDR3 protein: ASSFLLGGSYNEQF
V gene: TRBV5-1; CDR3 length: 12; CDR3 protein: ASSPAGVPETQY
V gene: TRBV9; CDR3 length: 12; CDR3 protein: ASSVAARDYEQY
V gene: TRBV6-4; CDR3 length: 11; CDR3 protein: ASSEQQDEKLF
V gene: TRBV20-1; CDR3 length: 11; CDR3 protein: SAEDRHNQPQH
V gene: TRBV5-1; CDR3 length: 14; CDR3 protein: ASSLAREGPDSPLH
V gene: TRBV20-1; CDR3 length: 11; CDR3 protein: SAHGANNSPLH
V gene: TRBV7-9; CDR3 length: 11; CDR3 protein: ASSLPSGVEQY
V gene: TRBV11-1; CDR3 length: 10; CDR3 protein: ASTTSYTEAF
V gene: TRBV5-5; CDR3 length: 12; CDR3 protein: ASSLGFQGDEQF
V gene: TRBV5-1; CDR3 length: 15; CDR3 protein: ASSLAQTGASTDTQY
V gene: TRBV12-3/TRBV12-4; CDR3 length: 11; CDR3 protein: ASYRSPQETQY
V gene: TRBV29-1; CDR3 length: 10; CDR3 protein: SLSPGEETQY
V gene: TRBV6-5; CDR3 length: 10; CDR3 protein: ASSPLGAGLH
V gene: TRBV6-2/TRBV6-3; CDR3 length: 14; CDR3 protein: ASSYMRLGAKNIQY
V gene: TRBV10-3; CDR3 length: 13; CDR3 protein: AISENRGLGYGYT
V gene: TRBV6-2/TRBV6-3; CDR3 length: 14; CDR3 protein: ASSYSTSGGADAQY
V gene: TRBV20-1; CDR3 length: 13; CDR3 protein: SARHPGARADTQY
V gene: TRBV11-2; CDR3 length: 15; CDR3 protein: ASSLVPGTGGDNEQF
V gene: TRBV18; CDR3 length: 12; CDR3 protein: ASSLPVVTDTQY
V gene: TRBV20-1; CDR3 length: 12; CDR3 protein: SARLTGPYNEQF
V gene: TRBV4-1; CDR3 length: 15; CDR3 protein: ASSQGPIRRAKNIQY